These T cell receptor beta chains were read from a single sample in a study of control samples from healthy donors and cancer patients. Sequencing used immunoSEQ multiplex PCR; TCRdb keeps in-frame clones, though not all of them. Seen here are about 130,000 clones, about 88% observed once, and the top ten hold roughly 2%. Material: blood. All receptors derive from a man aged 18 to 30 in good health. The CDR3 runs from the conserved cysteine through the conserved F or W. A D gene is named only where the DNA matches it firmly. Rows give clone size only sometimes, using once, few, many, or a class for an expanded clone.

CDR3nt | CDR3aa | abundance | j_gene | v_gene | d_gene
TGTGCCAGCAACAGGAACACCGGGGAGCTGTTTTTT | CASNRNTGELFF | once | TRBJ2-2 | TRBV6-5 | NA
TGTGCCAGCAGCCAGGCCCCCGGGTGGGACACTGAAGCTTTCTTT | CASSQAPGWDTEAFF | NA | TRBJ1-1 | TRBV2 | NA
TGTGCCAGTAGTATGGGTGTGACCCAGCATTTT | CASSMGVTQHF | NA | TRBJ1-5 | TRBV19 | NA
TGTGCCAGCAGCGAGGCTCGGGGGACTGAAGCTTTCTTT | CASSEARGTEAFF | NA | TRBJ1-1 | TRBV7-2 | NA
TGTGCCAGCAGCTTACTGGGCAGAAGCTCCTACAATGAGCAGTTCTTC | CASSLLGRSSYNEQFF | once | TRBJ2-1 | TRBV7-3 | NA
TGCGCCAGCAGCTCGTGGGACAGGGGGACCTACGAGCAGTACTTC | CASSSWDRGTYEQYF | NA | TRBJ2-7 | TRBV5-1 | TRBD1
TGCGCCAGCAGCGTACCCACAGGGGGGGATGAAAAACTGTTTTTT | CASSVPTGGDEKLFF | NA | TRBJ1-4 | TRBV5-1 | TRBD1
TGCGCCAGCAGCTTGAGTCGAGGGAGGCTAGGTAATGAAAAACTGTTTTTT | CASSLSRGRLGNEKLFF | NA | TRBJ1-4 | TRBV5-1 | NA
TGCGCCAGCAGTCGAGGTTACGAGCAGTACTTC | CASSRGYEQYF | NA | TRBJ2-7 | TRBV5-1 | NA
TGTGCCAGCAGCGACACTAGCGGGAGGTACAATGAGCAGTTCTTC | CASSDTSGRYNEQFF | NA | TRBJ2-1 | TRBV6-5 | TRBD2
TGTGCCAGCAGCCCGAGCACTAACACCGGGGAGCTGTTTTTT | CASSPSTNTGELFF | NA | TRBJ2-2 | TRBV28 | NA
TGTGCCAGCAGCTTATCGGGGACTTATGGCTACACCTTC | CASSLSGTYGYTF | NA | TRBJ1-2 | TRBV7-3 | NA
TGTGCCAGCAGGGGGACCCCCGGGACTAGCGGCTACGAGCAGTACTTC | CASRGTPGTSGYEQYF | NA | TRBJ2-7 | TRBV2 | TRBD2
TGTGCCAGCAGTTACTCAAGCCCCGGGATGAACACTGAAGCTTTCTTT | CASSYSSPGMNTEAFF | NA | TRBJ1-1 | TRBV6-5 | NA
TGTGCCAGCAGTAGGGCGGAGCCTTACAATGAGCAGTTCTTC | CASSRAEPYNEQFF | NA | TRBJ2-1 | TRBV27 | NA
TGTGCCAGCAGTCGGGGGGGCCAGCCCCAGCATTTT | CASSRGGQPQHF | NA | TRBJ1-5 | TRBV27 | NA
TGTGCCAGCAGTGAGAGGTCCGGGACTGAAGCTTTCTTT | CASSERSGTEAFF | NA | TRBJ1-1 | TRBV6-1 | NA
TGTGCCAGCAGTTTGAGTGCCAAGGAGAGGGCGAACTTC | CASSLSAKERANF | NA | TRBJ1-2 | TRBV28 | NA
TGTGCCACCAGCTTAGCGGGTGTCAACACCGGGGAGCTGTTTTTT | CATSLAGVNTGELFF | once | TRBJ2-2 | TRBV24-1 | TRBD2
TGTGCCACAGGGGCGGTATGGCTTACTCAAGAGACCCAGTACTTC | CATGAVWLTQETQYF | NA | TRBJ2-5 | TRBV24-1 | NA
TGTGCCAGCAGCTTTGCCGCTGCCTACGAGCAGTACTTC | CASSFAAAYEQYF | NA | TRBJ2-7 | TRBV7-6 | NA
TGTGCCAGCAGCTTAGCTATGAACAGGGCCTCCTACGAGCAGTACTTC | CASSLAMNRASYEQYF | NA | TRBJ2-7 | TRBV7-2 | NA
TGCGCCAGCAGTACCGGGCCGATTAACACCGGGGAGCTGTTTTTT | CASSTGPINTGELFF | NA | TRBJ2-2 | TRBV10-2 | NA
TGTGCCAGCAGCGTTTGGGCTAGCGGGAGGTCCTACGAGCAGTACTTC | CASSVWASGRSYEQYF | many | TRBJ2-7 | TRBV7-2 | TRBD2
TGTGCCAGCAGCTTGGCCGGGGATTATGGCTACACCTTC | CASSLAGDYGYTF | NA | TRBJ1-2 | TRBV5-6 | NA
TGCAGCGTTTTCGGGGGACTACAAGGAGCTTTCTTT | CSVFGGLQGAFF | NA | TRBJ1-1 | TRBV29-1 | NA
TGTGCCAGCAGCGGGGACGGGTGGTATTCAGATACGCAGTATTTT | CASSGDGWYSDTQYF | NA | TRBJ2-3 | TRBV5-6 | NA
TGTGCCAGCAGTTTACACCGGGACAGGCCCCATGGCTACACCTTC | CASSLHRDRPHGYTF | NA | TRBJ1-2 | TRBV27 | TRBD1
TGTGCCAGCAGCTTGGATGGGCAGAGGAACACCGGGGAGCTGTTTTTT | CASSLDGQRNTGELFF | once | TRBJ2-2 | TRBV5-6 | NA
TGTGCCAGCAGCTTTGGTTCCACGACAGTAGCCTACGAGCAGTACTTC | CASSFGSTTVAYEQYF | NA | TRBJ2-7 | TRBV7-2 | NA
TGCGCCAGCAGCTTGGCGGGGTCTGGAAACACCATATATTTT | CASSLAGSGNTIYF | once | TRBJ1-3 | TRBV5-1 | NA
TGTGCCAGCAGCCCAGGGGGCATGGAGCAGTACTTC | CASSPGGMEQYF | NA | TRBJ2-7 | TRBV9 | TRBD1
TGTGCCAGCAGTTCCTCTTCGACTAGCGGGAGACCCCACTACAATGAGCAGTTCTTC | CASSSSSTSGRPHYNEQFF | NA | TRBJ2-1 | TRBV27 | TRBD2
TGTGCCACCCAAAAGTCCAGCCTAGCGGGAGAGGAAGATACGCAGTATTTT | CATQKSSLAGEEDTQYF | NA | TRBJ2-3 | TRBV24-1 | TRBD2
TGTGCCAGCTCACCCCCTAGCGGCGGTAGGGTTAAGCATGAGCAGTTCTTC | CASSPPSGGRVKHEQFF | once | TRBJ2-1 | TRBV18 | TRBD2
TGCGCCAGCAGCCAAGTCAGGGGAGGTGGAAACACCATATATTTT | CASSQVRGGGNTIYF | NA | TRBJ1-3 | TRBV4-3 | NA
TGTGCCAGTCCGACCCGCTCCTACAATGAGCAGTTCTTC | CASPTRSYNEQFF | few | TRBJ2-1 | TRBV5-8 | NA
TGCGCCAGCAGTGATTTAGTTGCGGATAGCACAGATACGCAGTATTTT | CASSDLVADSTDTQYF | NA | TRBJ2-3 | TRBV10-2 | NA
TGTGCCAGCAGCTTAGTCACGGGAGGGCCTTGGAATGAGCAGTTCTTC | CASSLVTGGPWNEQFF | NA | TRBJ2-1 | TRBV11-2 | TRBD2
TGTGCCAGCAGTGTAAACGTCCGCGGAGTGCACACCTTC | CASSVNVRGVHTF | NA | TRBJ1-2 | TRBV6-4 | NA